This T cell receptor (beta chain) was sequenced during a study of shared clonotypes between healthy human individuals. As to this clone: Its specificity is unknown.

CDR1 and CDR2 from the germline V gene are MNHNY and SVGAGI (reference sequence). V lost 2 bases to trimming and J lost 3 bases; unmatched junction nucleotides: 5. CDR3 size: 15 residues. Genomic DNA from each subset was divided evenly over several immunoSEQ plates. Clones were read by immunoSEQ multiplex PCR, and TCRdb kept only the in-frame ones, dropping some. This table has roughly 700,000 clones, about 74% appearing once. Whole-study findings and limits: The low donor count limited represented genetic and exposure-history diversity. The four-donor shared clonotypes exceeded non-shared clonotypes in generation probability, with non-shared ones scoring lower. Collection of samples was limited to blood; tissue repertoires likely differ.

Input material: memory CD4+ T cells sorted from blood. Subset noted: CD45RA-negative fraction. This sequence joins TRBV6-6 and TRBJ2-7; 9 bases are a match to TRBD2. The sequence was obtained from a woman aged 30 to 39 in good health. CDR3 residues: CASSYDPSGNYEQYF. The CDR3 DNA sequence: TGTGCCAGCAGTTACGACCCTAGCGGGAACTACGAGCAGTACTTC.